This entry features one TCR beta chain sequence. Its antigen is unidentified. Method: immunoSEQ multiplex PCR; TCRdb's copy keeps in-frame clones and lacks some. The sample includes 50,000 or so clones, about 93% of them seen just once. The sample is drawn from a study of graft-versus-host responses after intestinal transplantation. Background on the study: Grafts were multivisceral, liver-intestinal, or isolated intestinal. Uniformly, recipients were administered anti-thymocyte globulin induction with subsequent tacrolimus and steroids for 2 to 3 years.

Overall study results and limits: The presence of high graft-versus-host to host-versus-graft clonal ratios in allografts characterized patients with graft-donor T cell macrochimerism. Some GvH clones appeared in ileal mucosa or blood before recipient bone marrow.

Trimming took off 5 bases at V and 5 bases at J, with 25 bases between the two ends. The CDR3 covers 19 residues. The germline V gene encodes CDR1 SNHLY and CDR2 FYNNEI. The clonotype originates from a human patient who received an intestinal transplant, so some T cells may come from the graft donor. The V and J genes are TRBV2 and TRBJ2-6; unclear D gene. The sample was PBMCs, taken 750 to 800 days after a first intestinal transplant, on the day of a second. CDR3 in amino acids: CASSTFSYRYKSRANVLTF. For the CDR3, the DNA is TGTGCCAGCAGTACATTTTCTTACCGATACAAAAGTCGGGCCAACGTCCTGACTTTC.